Presented here are 9 T cell receptor beta chains from one specimen sequenced in a study of response to subunit inactivated influenza vaccine listed by TCRdb under 2018. The receptor library was made with RT-PCR. The instrument was an Illumina HiSeq 2500. TCRdb's own reprocessing of the public reads used fastp at Q25 and MiXCR and kept productive beta chains. Entries that share a CDR3 protein sequence are merged under the most common genes and DNA. This sample gives roughly 500,000 distinct CDR3 sequences in total; roughly 27% of them show up just once. The biggest ten clones account for 1.9% of the sample. Here the sequenced sample was CD4+ T cells sorted from PBMCs, taken more than 4 days after vaccination. The receptors derive from a man aged 50-60 years who received an inactivated influenza vaccine. Donor details come from another sample of the same person, matched by shared clones.

This clonotype has ten or more counts. The rearrangement links TRBV27 to TRBJ1-6, with 7 bases aligning to TRBD1. Trimming took 0 bases from V and 7 from J; bases not matched to a gene: 9. From germline, CDR1 is MNHEY and CDR2 SMNVEV (reference sequence). This CDR3 is built from 17 residues. The CDR3 is CASSLSPPDRRNSPLHF. The DNA for the CDR3 is TGTGCCAGCAGTTTATCCCCTCCGGACAGGAGAAATTCACCCCTCCACTTT.

This clonotype was detected many times. The rearrangement uses TRBV10-3 and TRBJ2-7; 13 positions match TRBD2. The CDR3 runs to 13 residues. V lost 7 bases and J lost 4; bases outside the gene matches: 1. Germline V gene data show CDR1 as ENHRY and CDR2 as SYGVKD. CDR3 sequence reads: CAITLAGGYEQYF. The CDR3 DNA reads as TGTGCCATCACACTAGCGGGAGGGTACGAGCAGTACTTC.

This clonotype was counted between two and nine times. The J gene is TRBJ1-5, the V gene TRBV29-1, with TRBD1 identical over 7 bases. This CDR3 is 14 amino acids long. The J segment lost 0 bases and the V segment lost 6 bases, leaving 5 bases of the junction unmatched. Germline V CDR1 and CDR2: SQVTM, ANQGSEA. The CDR3 DNA sequence: TGCAGCGTGGTGGGGACAGATAGCAATCAGCCCCAGCATTTT. Protein sequence: CSVVGTDSNQPQHF.

In DNA form, the CDR3 reads TGCAGTGCCCACTCATCGACAGGTTACAATGAGCAGTTCTTC. Protein sequence: CSAHSSTGYNEQFF. The rearrangement uses TRBV20-1 and TRBJ2-1; D may be TRBD1 (6 bases). CDR1 is DFQATT, CDR2 SNEGSKA, per germline (reference sequence). V gave up 6 bases and J gave up 4 bases, with 16 bases separating them. The CDR3 is 14 amino acids.

This clonotype appeared once. V and J are TRBV2 and TRBJ2-1; 8 nucleotides align to TRBD2. Germline trimming cut 11 bases from V and 6 bases from J; bases unmatched to any gene: 3. The CDR3 has 11 amino acids. The V gene's germline CDR1 is SNHLY and CDR2 FYNNEI. CDR3 region: CAGGLANEQFF. CDR3 nucleotide sequence: TGTGCCGGCGGACTAGCCAATGAGCAGTTCTTC.

The chain combines TRBV28 with TRBJ2-3, with D perhaps TRBD1 (5 bases). The germline gives CDR1 MDHEN, CDR2 SYDVKM. V was cut by 6 bases and J by 4 bases, with 17 bases left in between. There are 15 residues in the CDR3. The CDR3 bases are TGTGCCAGCAGCCCTAGTGGGGCCGTTGCAGATACGCAGTATTTT. It codes for CASSPSGAVADTQYF. The variable domain in full, completed from reference TRBV28 and TRBJ2-3, reads DVKVTQSSRYLVKRTGEKVFLECVQDMDHENMFWYRQDPGLGLRLIYFSYDVKMKEKGDIPEGYSVSREKKERFSLILESASTNQTSMYLCASSPSGAVADTQYFGPGTRLTVL.

This clonotype has just a few counts. The chain carries TRBV5-1 and TRBJ2-1; 7 bases agree with TRBD2. The ends lost 0 bases at V and 0 bases at J; junction bases unmatched: 3. The CDR3 is 16 residues long. Germline V lookup: CDR1 SGHRS, CDR2 YFSETQ. The CDR3 DNA is TGCGCCAGCAGCTTGGTGGCTAGCGGCTCCTACAATGAGCAGTTCTTC. Its translation: CASSLVASGSYNEQFF.

The chain uses TRBV11-2 and TRBJ2-4; D not resolved. Germline V gives CDR1 SGHAT, CDR2 FQNNGV. Between the trimmed V and J ends, which lost 4 bases and 8 bases, there was a span of 9 bases. This CDR3 spans 12 amino acids. The CDR3, as DNA: TGTGCCAGCAGCTACAGCTCCCACATTCAGTACTTC. Its translation: CASSYSSHIQYF.

This chain connects TRBV10-3 to TRBJ1-1, with D perhaps TRBD1 (6 bases). The CDR3 is 14 amino acids. Germline V gives CDR1 ENHRY, CDR2 SYGVKD. V was pared by 6 bases and J by 4 bases, with 15 bases between. The CDR3 loop is CAIRPQGYGTEAFF. As DNA, the CDR3 is TGTGCCATCAGACCACAGGGATACGGCACTGAAGCTTTCTTT.